In this sample, the clone carrying this T cell receptor beta chain turned up many times. Germline V CDR1 and CDR2: ENHRY, SYGVKD. The trim removed 3 bases at V and 4 bases at J, leaving 10 bases unmatched. The CDR3 runs to 17 residues. The data derive from a study of patients and donors after allogeneic stem cell transplantation. TCRdb called the RT-PCR reads again in MiXCR, with one record for every CDR3 protein. Of about 960,000 distinct CDR3 sequences listed, more than 15% are singletons. V is TRBV10-3 and J is TRBJ2-2, with 8 bases fitting TRBD1. This clonotype originated in a human donor who was either an allogeneic HSCT recipient or a stem cell or donor lymphocyte infusion donor (not recorded which). It is not recorded whose cells these are; they may come from a transplant donor. The source material was blood, either unsorted or a sorted T cell fraction (not recorded which). The CDR3 DNA sequence: TGTGCCATCAGTGACACCCCGGGACAGGATGGCACCGGGGAGCTGTTTTTT. Translation: CAISDTPGQDGTGELFF.